This T cell receptor (beta chain) came from a study of blood T cell repertoires in COVID-19. CDR1 and CDR2 from the germline V gene are SNHLY and FYNNEI. CDR3 size: 13 residues. V gave up 8 bases and J gave up 5 bases; unmatched junction bases: 5. In the authors' methods: For nucleated cells, counts were estimated from reference gene primer amplification. The repertoire was sequenced with immunoSEQ multiplex PCR; TCRdb's copy has only in-frame clones and lacks some. That table supplies the V and J calls and clone size; D and trimming were determined from the DNA. Among around 170,000 clones listed, approximately 80% were seen once.

This receptor was taken from a man in his fifties who had recovered from COVID-19. The material sequenced was PBMCs or T cells enriched from blood (not recorded which). The gene calls are TRBV2 and TRBJ2-3; 9 nucleotides align to TRBD2. CDR3 nucleotides: TGTGCCAGCCGTGGTAGCGGGGGAGATACGCAGTATTTT. Its protein product is CASRGSGGDTQYF. Full variable domain (missing parts from reference TRBV2 and TRBJ2-3): EPEVTQTPSHQVTQMGQEVILRCVPISNHLYFYWYRQILGQKVEFLVSFYNNEISEKSEIFDDQFSVERPDGSNFTLKIRSTKLEDSAMYFCASRGSGGDTQYFGPGTRLTVL.